This T cell receptor (beta chain) originates from a study of T cell responses to AZD1222 COVID-19 vaccine. Study-wide results and caveats: Possibly, clonal diversity was underestimated; donors were largely white British and included more females.

A remark on this clone: Its antigen is not identified.

The repertoire was sequenced with immunoSEQ multiplex PCR; TCRdb's copy has only in-frame clones and lacks some. The sample gives some 150,000 clones, approximately 83% of which show up once; under 9.5% is in the top ten. The TCR was taken from an adult in good health. The material sequenced was peripheral blood, taken on day 0 of AZD1222 vaccination.

CDR3 coding DNA: TGTGCCAGTAGTACGGTGACTAGCGCCATCCAAGATGAGCAGTTCTTC. As protein: CASSTVTSAIQDEQFF. The V and J genes are TRBV19 and TRBJ2-1; 8 nucleotides align to TRBD2. Germline values: CDR1 LNHDA, CDR2 SQIVND (reference sequence). CDR3 length: 16 residues. Germline trimming cut 4 bases from V and 8 bases from J; bases unmatched to any gene: 13.